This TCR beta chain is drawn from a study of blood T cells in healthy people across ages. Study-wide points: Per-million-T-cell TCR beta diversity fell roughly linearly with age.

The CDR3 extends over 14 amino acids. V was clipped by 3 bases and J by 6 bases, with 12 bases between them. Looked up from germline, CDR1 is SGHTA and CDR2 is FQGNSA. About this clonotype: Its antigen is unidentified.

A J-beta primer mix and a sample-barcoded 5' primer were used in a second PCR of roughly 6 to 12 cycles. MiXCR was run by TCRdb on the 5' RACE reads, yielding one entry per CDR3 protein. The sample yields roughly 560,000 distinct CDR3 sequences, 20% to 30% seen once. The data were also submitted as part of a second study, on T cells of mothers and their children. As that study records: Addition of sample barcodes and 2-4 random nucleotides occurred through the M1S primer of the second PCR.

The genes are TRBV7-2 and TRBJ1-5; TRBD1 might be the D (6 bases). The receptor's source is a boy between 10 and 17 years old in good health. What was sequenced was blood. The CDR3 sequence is CASSFSQGTQPQHF. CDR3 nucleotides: TGTGCCAGCAGCTTTTCACAGGGAACTCAGCCCCAGCATTTT.